The 11 T cell receptor beta chains below were found in one sample sequenced in a study of blood T cells in healthy people across ages. Through a sample-barcoded 5' primer and a J-beta primer mix, a second PCR was run for about 6 to 11 cycles. TCRdb redid the calling of the 5' RACE reads with MiXCR, one entry per CDR3 protein. The table includes about 930,000 distinct CDR3 sequences, about 28% detected once. The sample was also linked to a second study, of T cells of mothers and their children.

Sequences were obtained from blood. The receptors stem from a woman between 35 and 50 years old in good health.

The genes are TRBV27 and TRBJ1-1; D gene unclear. V was shortened by 5 bases and J by 8 bases, with 18 bases between the two germline ends. The CDR3 totals 14 residues. Per germline, CDR1 MNHEY and CDR2 SMNVEV (reference sequence). The CDR3 nucleotides are TGTGCCAGCAGTCCCCCGGGGAGGAGACGGGAAGCTTTCTTT. This encodes CASSPPGRRREAFF.

About this clonotype itself: At one boundary the junction diverges from the germline segment, which might be a read error. The V call is TRBV7-2, the J call TRBJ2-2; D might be TRBD1 (6 bases). The CDR3 runs 15 residues. Per the germline V gene, CDR1 is SGHTA and CDR2 is FQGNSA. The CDR3 here is CASSLNPGDTGELVF. The CDR3 DNA follows: TGTGCCAGCAGCTTAAATCCCGGGGACACCGGGGAGCTGGTTTTT. Complete variable domain (other parts from reference TRBV7-2 and TRBJ2-2): GAGVSQSPSNKVTEKGKDVELRCDPISGHTALYWYRQSLGQGLEFLIYFQGNSAPDKSGLPSDRFSAERTGGSVSTLTIQRTQQEDSAVYLCASSLNPGDTGELVFGEGSRLTVL.

Many counts were recorded for this clonotype. The chain is built from TRBV20-1 and TRBJ2-7; TRBD1 aligns across 10 bases. The V gene end was trimmed by 7 bases and the J gene end by 3 bases; junction bases not matched to a gene: 9. The CDR3 runs to 14 residues. Germline values: CDR1 DFQATT, CDR2 SNEGSKA (reference sequence). In DNA, the CDR3 is TGCAGTGTCCCTAGGACAGGGGGAATCTACGAGCAGTACTTC. Translating gives CSVPRTGGIYEQYF.

In this sample, this clonotype turned up a few times. J is TRBJ1-1 and V is TRBV28; D might be TRBD1 (5 bases). Trimming removed 3 bases from V and 5 bases from J, with 13 bases in between. The CDR3 spans 14 residues. Germline V gene sequence: CDR1 MDHEN, CDR2 SYDVKM. CDR3 in amino acids: CASSFHGARTEAFF. Here the CDR3 DNA reads TGTGCCAGCAGTTTCCATGGGGCACGGACTGAAGCTTTCTTT.

This clonotype has ten or more counts. The chain uses TRBV29-1 and TRBJ1-1, with a possible D match to TRBD1 (5 bases). The CDR3 length is 12 residues. The ends were cut back, 3 bases at V and 4 bases at J, with 9 bases in the middle. CDR1 is SQVTM and CDR2 is ANQGSEA in the germline V gene. The CDR3 spells CSVDQGTTEAFF. CDR3 DNA: TGCAGCGTTGATCAGGGAACCACTGAAGCTTTCTTT.

This clonotype was detected a few times. The genes are TRBV7-9 and TRBJ2-6; D is unresolved. Per germline, CDR1 SEHNR and CDR2 FQNEAQ (reference sequence). The CDR3 loop spans 16 amino acids. Deletions cut 8 bases from V and 0 bases from J, with 14 bases between. This chain's CDR3 is CASGSSLASGANVLTF. Written as DNA, the CDR3 is TGTGCCAGCGGCTCATCCCTGGCCTCTGGGGCCAACGTCCTGACTTTC.

This clonotype was counted a single time. This may be a read error: a much more frequent sequence differs by one nucleotide. The chain employs TRBV7-9 and TRBJ1-2; no firm D call. Germline V gene lookup returns CDR1 SEHNR and CDR2 FQNEAQ (reference sequence). V was trimmed by 5 bases and J by 6 bases, leaving 10 bases between them. The CDR3 extends over 12 amino acids. The chain's CDR3 is CASSPLMDGYTF. The CDR3 bases are TGTGCCAGCAGCCCCCTGATGGATGGCTACACCTTC.

This clonotype was observed a handful of times. This sequence joins TRBV6-5 and TRBJ1-6, with D possibly matching TRBD1 (6 bases). The germline V gene encodes CDR1 MNHEY and CDR2 SVGAGI. Trimming took 7 bases from V and 10 from J, leaving 17 bases between them. The CDR3 is made up of 14 amino acids. The CDR3 sequence is CASTTQGSGSPLHF. DNA for the CDR3: TGTGCCAGCACTACACAGGGATCGGGGTCACCCCTCCACTTT.

V gene TRBV6-2 or TRBV6-3 combines with J gene TRBJ2-5; 13 nucleotides agree with TRBD2. V dropped 6 bases and J dropped 5; count of bases not matched to a gene: 9. This CDR3 comprises 16 residues. Per the germline V gene, CDR1 is MNHEY and CDR2 is SVGEGT. The DNA of the CDR3 is TGTGCCAGCAGGAACAGGGGGACTAGCGGGGAGGAGACCCAGTACTTC. Its translation: CASRNRGTSGEETQYF.

The V call is TRBV6-5, the J call TRBJ2-2; D uncertain. Germline-derived CDR1 and CDR2 are MNHEY and SVGAGI. This CDR3 has 15 residues. Trimming removed 5 bases at V and 2 bases at J, with 12 bases between. In DNA form, the CDR3 reads TGTGCCAGCAGTCTTATCCCCACTAACACCGGGGAGCTGTTTTTT. Residues: CASSLIPTNTGELFF.

The rearrangement links TRBV5-1 to TRBJ1-1; D gene unclear. V gave up 10 bases and J gave up 4 bases, with 11 bases separating them. The CDR3 sequence is 11 residues long. Germline V gene data show CDR1 as SGHRS and CDR2 as YFSETQ. CDR3: CASRDGTEAFF. The CDR3 region has the DNA TGCGCCTCCCGAGACGGCACTGAAGCTTTCTTT.